This entry concerns a single TCR beta chain. No antigen is known for it. The repertoire was sequenced with immunoSEQ multiplex PCR; TCRdb's copy has only in-frame clones and lacks some. The sample contains 2 million to 2.5 million clones, about 94% of which appear only once. The data were taken from a study of shared clonotypes between healthy human individuals. General study findings and limits: It was the few donors that limited the genetic and exposure-history diversity represented. Donor clonotype sharing was expected to depend on sequencing depth.

The V gene end was trimmed by 1 base and the J gene end by 3 bases; junction bases not matched to a gene: 6. The CDR3 totals 15 residues. In germline, CDR1 is WSHSY, CDR2 SAAADI. This TCR was sampled from a man between 18 and 35 years old in good health. The sample taken for sequencing was naive CD4+ T cells sorted from blood. The subset is: CD45RA+ positively selected. The rearrangement uses TRBV10-2 and TRBJ2-7; the match to TRBD1 covers 7 bases. The CDR3 here is CASSEFDRGLYEQYF. For the CDR3, the DNA is TGCGCCAGCAGTGAGTTTGATAGGGGGCTCTACGAGCAGTACTTC.